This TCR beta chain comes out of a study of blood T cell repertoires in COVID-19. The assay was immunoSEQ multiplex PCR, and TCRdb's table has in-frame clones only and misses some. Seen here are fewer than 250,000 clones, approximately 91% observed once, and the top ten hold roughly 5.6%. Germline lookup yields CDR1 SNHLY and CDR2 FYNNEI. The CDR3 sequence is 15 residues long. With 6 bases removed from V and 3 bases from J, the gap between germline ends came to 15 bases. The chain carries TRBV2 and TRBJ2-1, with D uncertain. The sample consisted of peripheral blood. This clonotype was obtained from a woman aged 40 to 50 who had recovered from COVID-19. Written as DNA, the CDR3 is TGTGCCAGCAGCCGCGACAAACCTCGCTACAATGAGCAGTTCTTC. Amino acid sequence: CASSRDKPRYNEQFF.